Listed below are T cell receptor beta chains from one sample, sequenced in a study of beta chain features in type 1 diabetes. Profiling relied on immunoSEQ multiplex PCR, and the TCRdb table lists in-frame clones only, not all of them. The sample carries about 140,000 clones, roughly 9.3% recorded once. The sequenced sample was central memory CD4+ T cells from blood. These receptors were taken from a woman between 35 and 50 years old in good health. Both conserved end residues are part of each CDR3. Fields, in order: V gene, J gene, D gene, clone size, CDR3 protein, CDR3 DNA. D genes are given only for firm matches. For some rows the clone size is stated as once, few or many, or as a class when expanded; others skip it.

V gene: TRBV7-2
J gene: TRBJ2-7
D gene: .
clone size: .
CDR3 protein: CASSLGLVSSYEQYF
CDR3 DNA: TGTGCCAGCAGCTTAGGGCTAGTAAGCTCCTACGAGCAGTACTTC

V gene: TRBV4-2
J gene: TRBJ1-5
D gene: .
clone size: few
CDR3 protein: CASSLNRASNQPQHF
CDR3 DNA: TGTGCCAGCAGCCTGAACAGGGCGAGCAATCAGCCCCAGCATTTT

V gene: TRBV29-1
J gene: TRBJ2-1
D gene: TRBD2
clone size: .
CDR3 protein: CSAGGGGVDEQFF
CDR3 DNA: TGCAGCGCCGGCGGCGGGGGGGTCGATGAGCAGTTCTTC

V gene: TRBV4-3
J gene: TRBJ2-7
D gene: TRBD1
clone size: few
CDR3 protein: CASSQGTGVSYEQYF
CDR3 DNA: TGCGCCAGCAGCCAAGGGACAGGGGTATCCTACGAGCAGTACTTC

V gene: TRBV28
J gene: TRBJ1-1
D gene: TRBD1
clone size: .
CDR3 protein: CASSSGTGAWVGTEAFF
CDR3 DNA: TGTGCCAGCAGTTCCGGGACAGGGGCGTGGGTCGGCACTGAAGCTTTCTTT

V gene: TRBV5-4
J gene: TRBJ2-4
D gene: .
clone size: .
CDR3 protein: CATLRDLAKNIQYF
CDR3 DNA: TGTGCCACCTTACGGGATCTAGCCAAAAACATTCAGTACTTC

V gene: TRBV4-1
J gene: TRBJ2-3
D gene: TRBD1
clone size: .
CDR3 protein: CASSRPGQGVRDTQYF
CDR3 DNA: TGCGCCAGCAGCCGACCGGGACAGGGGGTGAGAGATACGCAGTATTTT

V gene: TRBV25-1
J gene: TRBJ1-6
D gene: TRBD1
clone size: .
CDR3 protein: CASRTGDNSPLHF
CDR3 DNA: TGTGCCAGCCGGACAGGGGACAATTCACCCCTCCACTTT

V gene: TRBV11-2
J gene: TRBJ2-5
D gene: TRBD1
clone size: .
CDR3 protein: CASSDRGTGGKETQYF
CDR3 DNA: TGTGCCAGCAGCGACCGGGGGACAGGGGGAAAAGAGACCCAGTACTTC

V gene: TRBV5-1
J gene: TRBJ1-3
D gene: TRBD1
clone size: few
CDR3 protein: CASSPTGDGGNTIYF
CDR3 DNA: TGCGCCAGCAGCCCGACAGGGGACGGCGGAAACACCATATATTTT

V gene: TRBV2
J gene: TRBJ1-2
D gene: .
clone size: few
CDR3 protein: CASSYTSPGNGGYTF
CDR3 DNA: TGTGCCAGCAGTTACACAAGCCCAGGGAATGGTGGCTACACCTTC

V gene: TRBV4-1
J gene: TRBJ2-7
D gene: .
clone size: many
CDR3 protein: CASSLLGRRDEQYF
CDR3 DNA: TGCGCCAGCAGCCTCTTGGGGAGGAGGGACGAGCAGTACTTC

V gene: TRBV4-3
J gene: TRBJ1-2
D gene: .
clone size: few
CDR3 protein: CASSQNQGFQGYTF
CDR3 DNA: TGCGCCAGCAGCCAGAACCAGGGGTTCCAAGGCTACACCTTC

V gene: TRBV25-1
J gene: TRBJ1-6
D gene: .
clone size: few
CDR3 protein: CASSASARSTGSPLHF
CDR3 DNA: TGTGCCAGCAGTGCCAGTGCCCGTAGCACAGGTTCACCCCTCCACTTT

V gene: TRBV7-9
J gene: TRBJ2-7
D gene: .
clone size: many
CDR3 protein: CASSPQGPQGKQYF
CDR3 DNA: TGTGCCAGCAGCCCACAGGGCCCCCAGGGCAAGCAGTACTTC

V gene: TRBV5-1
J gene: TRBJ1-6
D gene: .
clone size: .
CDR3 protein: CASSLLPQQGENSPLHF
CDR3 DNA: TGCGCCAGCAGCTTGTTGCCCCAACAGGGAGAAAATTCACCCCTCCACTTT

V gene: TRBV28
J gene: TRBJ2-5
D gene: .
clone size: few
CDR3 protein: CASSSRSLETQYF
CDR3 DNA: TGTGCCAGCAGTTCCCGGTCCCTGGAGACCCAGTACTTC

V gene: TRBV5-1
J gene: TRBJ2-2
D gene: TRBD1
clone size: .
CDR3 protein: CASNPGQAQGGELFF
CDR3 DNA: TGCGCCAGCAACCCGGGACAGGCCCAAGGCGGGGAGCTGTTTTTT

V gene: TRBV19
J gene: TRBJ1-5
D gene: TRBD1
clone size: .
CDR3 protein: CASSYSGTGRNQPQHF
CDR3 DNA: TGTGCCAGTAGTTACTCCGGGACAGGGAGGAATCAGCCCCAGCATTTT

V gene: TRBV11-2
J gene: TRBJ2-1
D gene: .
clone size: .
CDR3 protein: CASSHWGLYNEQFF
CDR3 DNA: TGTGCCAGCAGCCATTGGGGACTTTACAATGAGCAGTTCTTC

V gene: TRBV7-9
J gene: TRBJ2-5
D gene: .
clone size: .
CDR3 protein: CASSYGAGQQETQYF
CDR3 DNA: TGTGCCAGCAGCTATGGGGCGGGACAGCAAGAGACCCAGTACTTC

V gene: TRBV28
J gene: TRBJ2-6
D gene: .
clone size: .
CDR3 protein: CASSLPTGSAGANVLTF
CDR3 DNA: TGTGCCAGCAGCCTCCCCACAGGGTCTGCTGGGGCCAACGTCCTGACTTTC

V gene: TRBV7-9
J gene: TRBJ1-2
D gene: TRBD1
clone size: .
CDR3 protein: CASSAPGGIGYTF
CDR3 DNA: TGTGCCAGCAGCGCCCCAGGGGGTATTGGCTACACCTTC

V gene: TRBV11-3
J gene: TRBJ2-1
D gene: TRBD2
clone size: .
CDR3 protein: CASSLAPFSAGGSYNEQFF
CDR3 DNA: TGTGCCAGCAGCTTAGCCCCCTTTTCTGCGGGGGGTTCCTACAATGAGCAGTTCTTC

V gene: TRBV6-6
J gene: TRBJ2-5
D gene: TRBD2
clone size: .
CDR3 protein: CASSYLRSGGQETQYF
CDR3 DNA: TGTGCCAGCAGTTACCTCAGAAGCGGGGGCCAAGAGACCCAGTACTTC

V gene: TRBV5-1
J gene: TRBJ2-3
D gene: .
clone size: .
CDR3 protein: CASSSGGAGSGIDTQYF
CDR3 DNA: TGCGCCAGCAGCTCGGGTGGGGCAGGGTCAGGCATCGATACGCAGTATTTT

V gene: TRBV5-4
J gene: TRBJ2-1
D gene: TRBD1
clone size: .
CDR3 protein: CASSPLGQGIRYNEQFF
CDR3 DNA: TGTGCCAGCAGCCCACTCGGACAGGGTATACGGTACAATGAGCAGTTCTTC

V gene: TRBV4-2
J gene: TRBJ2-7
D gene: TRBD1
clone size: few
CDR3 protein: CASSQSGTGAYEQYF
CDR3 DNA: TGTGCCAGCAGCCAGTCCGGGACAGGGGCCTACGAGCAGTACTTC

V gene: TRBV4-1
J gene: TRBJ2-2
D gene: TRBD1
clone size: .
CDR3 protein: CASSQEGQGGTGELFF
CDR3 DNA: TGCGCCAGCAGCCAGGAGGGACAGGGTGGAACCGGGGAGCTGTTTTTT